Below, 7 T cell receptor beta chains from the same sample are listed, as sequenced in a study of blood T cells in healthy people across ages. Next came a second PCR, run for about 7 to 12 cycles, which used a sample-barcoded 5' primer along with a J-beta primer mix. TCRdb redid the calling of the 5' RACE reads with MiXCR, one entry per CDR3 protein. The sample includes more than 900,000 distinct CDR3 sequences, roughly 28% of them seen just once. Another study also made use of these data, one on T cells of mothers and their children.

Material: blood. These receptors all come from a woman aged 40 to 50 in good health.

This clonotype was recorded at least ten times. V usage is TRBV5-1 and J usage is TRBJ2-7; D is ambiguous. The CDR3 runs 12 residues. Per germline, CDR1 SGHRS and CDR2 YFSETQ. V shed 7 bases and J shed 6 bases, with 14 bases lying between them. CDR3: CASRETASEQYF. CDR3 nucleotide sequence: TGCGCCAGCCGCGAGACGGCCAGCGAGCAGTACTTC. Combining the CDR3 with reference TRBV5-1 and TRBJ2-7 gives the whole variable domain KAGVTQTPRYLIKTRGQQVTLSCSPISGHRSVSWYQQTPGQGLQFLFEYFSETQRNKGNFPGRFSGRQFSNSRSEMNVSTLELGDSALYLCASRETASEQYFGPGTRLTVT.

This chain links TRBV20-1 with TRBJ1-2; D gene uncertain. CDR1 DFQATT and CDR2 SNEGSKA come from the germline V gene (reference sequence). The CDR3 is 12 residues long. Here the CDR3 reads CSAVRSYNGYTF. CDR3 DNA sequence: TGCAGCGCCGTAAGGAGCTATAATGGCTACACCTTC.

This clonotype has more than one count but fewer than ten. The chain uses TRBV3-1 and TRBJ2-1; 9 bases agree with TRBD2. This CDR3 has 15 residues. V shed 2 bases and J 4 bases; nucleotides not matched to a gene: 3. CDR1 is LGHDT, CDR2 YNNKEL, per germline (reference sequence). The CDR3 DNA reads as TGTGCCAGCAGCCAACAGCGGGGGGTTTACAATGAGCAGTTCTTC. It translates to CASSQQRGVYNEQFF.

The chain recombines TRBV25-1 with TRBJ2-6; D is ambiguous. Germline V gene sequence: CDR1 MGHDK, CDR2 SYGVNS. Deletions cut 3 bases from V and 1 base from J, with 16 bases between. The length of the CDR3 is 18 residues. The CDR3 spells CASSDQTAEFSGANVLTF. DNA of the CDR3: TGTGCCAGCAGTGACCAGACCGCGGAGTTTTCTGGGGCCAACGTCCTGACTTTC.

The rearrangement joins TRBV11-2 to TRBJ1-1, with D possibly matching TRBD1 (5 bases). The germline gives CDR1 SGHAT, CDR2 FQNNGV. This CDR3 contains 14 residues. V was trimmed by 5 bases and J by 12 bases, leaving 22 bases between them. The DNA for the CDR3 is TGTGCCAGCAGCCTAAGAGCCGGGACGGCTGTCACTTTCTTT. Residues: CASSLRAGTAVTFF.

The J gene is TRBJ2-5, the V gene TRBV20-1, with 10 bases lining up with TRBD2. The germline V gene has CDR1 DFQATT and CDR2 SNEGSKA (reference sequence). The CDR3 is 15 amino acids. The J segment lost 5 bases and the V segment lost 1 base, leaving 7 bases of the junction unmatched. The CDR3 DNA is TGCAGTGCTAGAGCGGAGCGGGGGGGCAGCGAGACCCAGTACTTC. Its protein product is CSARAERGGSETQYF.

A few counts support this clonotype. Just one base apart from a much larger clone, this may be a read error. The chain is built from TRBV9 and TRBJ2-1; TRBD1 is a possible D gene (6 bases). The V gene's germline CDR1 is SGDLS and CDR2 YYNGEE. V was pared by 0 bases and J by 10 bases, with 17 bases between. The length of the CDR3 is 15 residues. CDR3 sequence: CASSVGSGQTYEQFF. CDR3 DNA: TGTGCCAGCAGCGTAGGTTCAGGACAGACCTACGAGCAGTTCTTC.